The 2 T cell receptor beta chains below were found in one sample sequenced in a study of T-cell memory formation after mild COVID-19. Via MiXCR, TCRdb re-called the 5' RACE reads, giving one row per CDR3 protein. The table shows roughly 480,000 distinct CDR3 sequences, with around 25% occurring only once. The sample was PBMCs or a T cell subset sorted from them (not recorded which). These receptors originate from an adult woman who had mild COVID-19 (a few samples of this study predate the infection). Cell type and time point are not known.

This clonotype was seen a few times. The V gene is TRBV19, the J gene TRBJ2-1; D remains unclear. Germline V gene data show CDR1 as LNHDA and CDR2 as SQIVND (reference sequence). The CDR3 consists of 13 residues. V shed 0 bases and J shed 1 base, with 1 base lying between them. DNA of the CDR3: TGTGCCAGTAGTATAGAGTCCTACAATGAGCAGTTCTTC. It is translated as CASSIESYNEQFF.

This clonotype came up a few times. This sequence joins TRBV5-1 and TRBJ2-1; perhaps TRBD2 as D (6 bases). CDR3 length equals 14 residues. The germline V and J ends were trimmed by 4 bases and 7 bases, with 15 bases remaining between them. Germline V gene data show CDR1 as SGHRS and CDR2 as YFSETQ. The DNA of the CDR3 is TGCGCCAGCAGCCGGGTTGCTGGGAGGAATGAGCAGTTCTTC. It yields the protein CASSRVAGRNEQFF.